Below, 8 T cell receptor beta chains from the same sample are listed, as sequenced in a study of blood T cell repertoires in COVID-19. The table came from immunoSEQ multiplex PCR; TCRdb's copy has only in-frame clones and leaves some out. Of around 230,000 clones listed, about 86% are singletons. Sequences were obtained from PBMCs or T cells enriched from blood (not recorded which). The origin of the receptors is a woman in her thirties or forties with acute COVID-19.

This clone was counted only a few times. This chain joins TRBV12-5 and TRBJ1-3; D is ambiguous. V was cut by 5 bases and J by 4 bases, with 9 bases left in between. This CDR3 region has 13 residues. Germline V CDR1 and CDR2: LGHNT, FRNRAP. The CDR3 coding sequence is TGTGCTAGTGGTAGGTCAGGCGGAAACACCATATATTTT. It translates to CASGRSGGNTIYF.

This clone has just one count. The chain uses TRBV19 and TRBJ1-4, with a weak D call TRBD1 (5 bases). CDR1 is LNHDA and CDR2 is SQIVND in the germline V gene (reference sequence). With 3 bases removed from V and 6 bases from J, the gap between germline ends came to 14 bases. The CDR3 is 15 residues long. CDR3 coding DNA: TGTGCCAGTAGTATGACGGGGACTGGGGATGAAAAACTGTTTTTT. Protein sequence: CASSMTGTGDEKLFF.

The V and J genes are TRBV30 and TRBJ2-1; D is perhaps TRBD1 (5 bases). Germline CDR1 GTSNPN, CDR2 SVGIG (reference sequence). There are 12 residues in the CDR3. V dropped 5 bases and J dropped 0 bases, with 5 bases sitting between them. As DNA, the CDR3 is TGTGCCTGGCAGGGCTCCTACAATGAGCAGTTCTTC. Its protein is CAWQGSYNEQFF.

V usage is TRBV28 and J usage is TRBJ1-1; no definite D call. Trimming removed 2 bases from V and 6 bases from J, with 19 bases in between. This CDR3 has 16 residues. Looked up from germline, CDR1 is MDHEN and CDR2 is SYDVKM. The CDR3 sequence: CASSLPGSEVIPEAFF. The CDR3 bases are TGTGCCAGCAGTTTACCGGGGTCGGAAGTTATTCCTGAAGCTTTCTTT.

The J gene is TRBJ1-2, the V gene TRBV6-5; tentative D call: TRBD1 (5 bases). Germline CDR1 reads MNHEY; CDR2 reads SVGAGI. This CDR3 region has 13 residues. With 6 bases removed from V and 0 bases from J, the gap between germline ends came to 8 bases. In DNA, the CDR3 is TGTGCCAGCAGACAGGCGACTAACTATGGCTACACCTTC. Translation gives CASRQATNYGYTF.

This clone is a singleton in its sample. The V and J genes are TRBV11-2 and TRBJ1-2, with 7 bases lining up with TRBD1. From germline, CDR1 is SGHAT and CDR2 FQNNGV. V gave up 5 bases and J gave up 4 bases; unmatched junction bases: 7. This CDR3 spans 14 amino acids. As DNA, the CDR3 is TGTGCCAGCAGCCCCTGGGACAGCACCTATGGCTACACCTTC. It encodes CASSPWDSTYGYTF.

The chain carries TRBV7-9 and TRBJ1-1; perhaps TRBD1 as D (6 bases). The CDR3 totals 14 residues. V was trimmed by 6 bases and J by 1 base, leaving 12 bases between them. Germline CDR1 and CDR2: SEHNR and FQNEAQ (reference sequence). The CDR3 here is CASRYSGQNTEAFF. Here the CDR3 DNA reads TGTGCCAGCAGGTACTCGGGACAGAACACTGAAGCTTTCTTT.

The J gene is TRBJ2-7, the V gene TRBV6-1; D might be TRBD1 (6 bases). With 1 base removed from V and 1 base from J, the gap between germline ends came to 11 bases. CDR1 MNHNS and CDR2 SASEGT come from the germline V gene. This CDR3 is 15 amino acids long. The CDR3 reads CASSEEQGTSYEQYF. CDR3 DNA sequence: TGTGCCAGCAGTGAAGAGCAGGGGACGTCCTACGAGCAGTACTTC.